This is a list of T cell receptor beta chains from one sample in a study of TIL therapy for anti-PD-1-resistant metastatic lung cancer. TCRdb's copy holds only in-frame clones and misses some; the assay was immunoSEQ multiplex PCR. The sample has about 50,000 clones; roughly 78% are singletons. This specimen consisted of blood, obtained at baseline. Every receptor here comes from a woman aged 30-85 years with non-small cell lung cancer. Each CDR3 is given with its conserved first and last residue. A D gene is named only where the DNA matches it firmly. Size values are once, few and many counts, or a class for expanded clones, and some rows have none.

>TRBV15|-|TRBJ1-2|-
TGTGCCACCAGCAGCGAGACTAACTATGGCTACACCTTC
CATSSETNYGYTF
>TRBV27|-|TRBJ1-2|-
TGTGCCAGCAGTTTGGTTGGGCACAGCAGACTCTATGGCTACACCTTC
CASSLVGHSRLYGYTF
>TRBV29-1|-|TRBJ1-4|TRBD1
TGCAGCGTCAGACAGGGGGCTGAAAAACTGTTTTTT
CSVRQGAEKLFF
>TRBV29-1|few|TRBJ2-2|TRBD2
TGCAGCGTTGATAGCGGGAGGGCCAGAACCGGGGAGCTGTTTTTT
CSVDSGRARTGELFF
>TRBV6-5|-|TRBJ2-5|-
TGTGCCAGCAGTTCCCTTAGCCTTCAGTACTTC
CASSSLSLQYF
>TRBV30|-|TRBJ2-5|TRBD1
TGTGCCTGGAGTGAAGGGACAGGGGGCCAAGAGACCCAGTACTTC
CAWSEGTGGQETQYF
>TRBV6-5|once|TRBJ1-5|-
TGTGCCAGCAGTAGCTTACAGGGAATTAATCAGCCCCAGCATTTT
CASSSLQGINQPQHF
>TRBV11-3|-|TRBJ2-2|TRBD1
TGTGCCAGCAGCTTATTCGGGACAGGCTCAACCGGGGAGCTGTTTTTT
CASSLFGTGSTGELFF
>TRBV28|-|TRBJ2-3|-
TGTGCCAGTGGGGCCGATACGCAGTATTTT
CASGADTQYF
>TRBV4-3|-|TRBJ1-4|TRBD1
TGCGCCAGCAGCCAAGATGGGACAGGGGTTGAAAAACTGTTTTTT
CASSQDGTGVEKLFF
>TRBV11-2|-|TRBJ2-7|-
TGTGCCAGCAGTCAAGAGGATACTCCCTACGAGCAGTACTTC
CASSQEDTPYEQYF
>TRBV19|-|TRBJ2-1|-
TGTGCCAGTAGTATAATCTTCCGGGGCAATGAGCAGTTCTTC
CASSIIFRGNEQFF
>TRBV9|-|TRBJ2-3|-
TGTGCCAGCAGCGCAAAGGATACGCAGTATTTT
CASSAKDTQYF
>TRBV30|few|TRBJ1-1|TRBD1
TGTGCCTGGAGTGTACAATCCCTCAGGACAGGGGGCTTCACTGAAGCTTTCTTT
CAWSVQSLRTGGFTEAFF
>TRBV5-4|-|TRBJ2-1|-
TGTGCCAGCAGCTGGATCAGTGGCAATGAGCAGTTCTTC
CASSWISGNEQFF
>TRBV19|-|TRBJ1-2|-
TGTGCCAGTAGTTCCTGGGCAGGGGCTAACTATGGCTACACCTTC
CASSSWAGANYGYTF
>TRBV9|-|TRBJ2-1|-
TGTGCCAGCAGCGTAGGGGGTGAGCAGTTCTTC
CASSVGGEQFF
>TRBV6-5|-|TRBJ2-1|TRBD1
TGTGCCAGCAGTCTGATGTCACAGGGGTATGAGCAGTTCTTC
CASSLMSQGYEQFF
>TRBV11-2|-|TRBJ2-7|TRBD1
TGTGCCAGCAGCGGGGACAGCGAGCAGTACTTC
CASSGDSEQYF
>TRBV4-2|-|TRBJ1-4|-
TGTGCCAGCAGCCAAGTAGAGGGGTTGGGAACTAATGAAAAACTGTTTTTT
CASSQVEGLGTNEKLFF
>TRBV18|-|TRBJ1-1|-
TGTGCCAGCTCAGAGGCCCGTTCCTCGTCTGCTTTCTTT
CASSEARSSSAFF
>TRBV4-2|-|TRBJ2-7|TRBD2
TGTGCCAGCAGCCCTAACTCAGCGGGAGGCACCTACGAGCAGTACTTC
CASSPNSAGGTYEQYF
>TRBV7-6|few|TRBJ1-3|TRBD1
TGTGCCAGCAGCTTAAGGCACAGGGGTGACACCATATATTTT
CASSLRHRGDTIYF
>TRBV5-1|few|TRBJ1-5|TRBD1
TGCGCCAGCAGCTTGGCCCCGACAGGGGGCGGCAATCAGCCCCAGCATTTT
CASSLAPTGGGNQPQHF
>TRBV7-2|-|TRBJ2-2|-
TGTGCCAGCAGCTTAGTCCCAGGGGGGGCCACCGGGGAGCTGTTTTTT
CASSLVPGGATGELFF
>TRBV7-6|-|TRBJ2-1|-
TGTGCCAGCAGCCACGAAGTTCCTGAGCAGTTCTTC
CASSHEVPEQFF
>TRBV7-3|-|TRBJ2-5|-
TGTGCCAGCAGCTTAACGGGGACCCGAACCCAAGAGACCCAGTACTTC
CASSLTGTRTQETQYF
>TRBV4-2|few|TRBJ2-2|TRBD2
TGTGCCAGCAGCCAAGTAAGCGGGAGACCGCCGAACACCGGGGAGCTGTTTTTT
CASSQVSGRPPNTGELFF
>TRBV5-4|-|TRBJ2-3|TRBD2
TGTGCCAGCAGCTTGAAACTAGCGGGAGTTGGGACAGATACGCAGTATTTT
CASSLKLAGVGTDTQYF
>TRBV5-1|-|TRBJ2-7|-
TGCGCCAGCAGCTTGGCATGGGACCCGACCTACGAGCAGTACTTC
CASSLAWDPTYEQYF
>TRBV27|-|TRBJ2-1|TRBD2
TGTGCCAGCAGCCACACTAGGACTAGCGGGGGTTACAATGAGCAGTTCTTC
CASSHTRTSGGYNEQFF
>TRBV5-1|-|TRBJ1-2|-
TGTGCCAGCAGCCAGTCGGGGCGTAACTATGGCTACACCTTC
CASSQSGRNYGYTF
>TRBV27|-|TRBJ1-1|-
TGTGCCAGCAGTTTAGAGGGGAACACTGAAGCTTTCTTT
CASSLEGNTEAFF
>TRBV2|-|TRBJ1-1|-
TGTGCCAGCTCCTACAGGGAACCGCCTGAAGCTTTCTTT
CASSYREPPEAFF
>TRBV5-1|few|TRBJ2-7|-
TGCGCCAGCAGCTTTGAGGTACCGTCCTACGAGCAGTACTTC
CASSFEVPSYEQYF
>TRBV7-8|-|TRBJ1-1|-
TGTGCCAGCAGCCCCGCGGGAAGGGGGATGAACACTGAAGCTTTCTTT
CASSPAGRGMNTEAFF
>TRBV6-1|-|TRBJ2-7|TRBD2
TGTGCCAGCAGTGAACTGTGGGGGGGCTCCTACGAGCAGTACTTC
CASSELWGGSYEQYF
>TRBV19|-|TRBJ2-5|TRBD1
TGTGCCAGTAGTATAATGGGCAGGGGGCTTGAGACCCAGTACTTC
CASSIMGRGLETQYF
>TRBV4-2|few|TRBJ1-2|-
TGTGCCAGCAGTTTGAAGGGGACCTTCTATGGCTACACCTTC
CASSLKGTFYGYTF
>TRBV14|-|TRBJ1-2|TRBD1
TGTGCCAGCAGCCAAACCCGACAGGGGCTACACTATGGCTACACCTTC
CASSQTRQGLHYGYTF